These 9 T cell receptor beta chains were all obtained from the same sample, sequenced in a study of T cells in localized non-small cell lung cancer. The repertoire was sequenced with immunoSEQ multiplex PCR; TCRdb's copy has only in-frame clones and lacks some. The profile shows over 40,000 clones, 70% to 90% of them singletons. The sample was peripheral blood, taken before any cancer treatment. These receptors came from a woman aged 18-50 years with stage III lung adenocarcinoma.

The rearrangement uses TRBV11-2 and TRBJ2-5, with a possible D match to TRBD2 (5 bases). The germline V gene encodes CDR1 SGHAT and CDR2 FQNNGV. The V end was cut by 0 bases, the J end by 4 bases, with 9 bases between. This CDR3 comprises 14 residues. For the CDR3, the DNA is TGTGCCAGCAGCTTAGATTACGGGATAGAGACCCAGTACTTC. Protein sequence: CASSLDYGIETQYF.

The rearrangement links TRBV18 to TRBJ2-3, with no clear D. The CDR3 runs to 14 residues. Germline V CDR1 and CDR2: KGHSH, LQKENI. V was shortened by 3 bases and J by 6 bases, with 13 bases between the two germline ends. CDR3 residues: CASSPSNSADTQYF. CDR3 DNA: TGTGCCAGCTCACCCTCTAATTCAGCGGATACGCAGTATTTT.

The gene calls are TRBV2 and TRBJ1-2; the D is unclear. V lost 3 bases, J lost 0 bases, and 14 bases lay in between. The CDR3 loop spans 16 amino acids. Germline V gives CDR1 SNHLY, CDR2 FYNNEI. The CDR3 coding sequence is TGTGCCAGCAGTGAGCGGGGTTTCGAAGCTAACTATGGCTACACCTTC. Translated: CASSERGFEANYGYTF.

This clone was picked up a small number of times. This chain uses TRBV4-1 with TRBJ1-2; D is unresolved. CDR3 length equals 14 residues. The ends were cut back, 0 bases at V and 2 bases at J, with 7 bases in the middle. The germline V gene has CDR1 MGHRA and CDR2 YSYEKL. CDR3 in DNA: TGCGCCAGCAGCCAAGAGCACGGGAACTATGGCTACACCTTC. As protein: CASSQEHGNYGYTF.

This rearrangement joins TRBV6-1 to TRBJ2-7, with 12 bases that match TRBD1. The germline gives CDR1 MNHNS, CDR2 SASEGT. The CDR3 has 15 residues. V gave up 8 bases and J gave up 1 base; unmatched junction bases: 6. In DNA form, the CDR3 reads TGTGCCAGCGGTGGGACAGGGGGCCAGTCCTACGAGCAGTACTTC. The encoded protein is CASGGTGGQSYEQYF.

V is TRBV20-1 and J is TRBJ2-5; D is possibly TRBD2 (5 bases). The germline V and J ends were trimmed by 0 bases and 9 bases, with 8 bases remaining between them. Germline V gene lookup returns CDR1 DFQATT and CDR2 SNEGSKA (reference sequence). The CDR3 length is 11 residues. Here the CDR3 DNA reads TGCAGTGCTAGAGAGGTGGGAGCCCAGTACTTC. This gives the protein CSAREVGAQYF.

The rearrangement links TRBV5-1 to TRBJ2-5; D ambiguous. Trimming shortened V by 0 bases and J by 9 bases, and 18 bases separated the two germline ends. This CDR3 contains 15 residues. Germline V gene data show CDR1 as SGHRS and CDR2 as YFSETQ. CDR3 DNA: TGCGCCAGCAGCTTGGTCGCCGGAGATTATTCGGCCCAGTACTTC. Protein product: CASSLVAGDYSAQYF.

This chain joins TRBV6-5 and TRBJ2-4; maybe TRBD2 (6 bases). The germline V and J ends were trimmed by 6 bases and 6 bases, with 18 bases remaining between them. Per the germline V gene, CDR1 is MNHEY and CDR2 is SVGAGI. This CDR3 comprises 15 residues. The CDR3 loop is CASRRTRAGRNIQYF. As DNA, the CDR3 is TGTGCCAGCAGGAGGACAAGGGCGGGGCGAAACATTCAGTACTTC.

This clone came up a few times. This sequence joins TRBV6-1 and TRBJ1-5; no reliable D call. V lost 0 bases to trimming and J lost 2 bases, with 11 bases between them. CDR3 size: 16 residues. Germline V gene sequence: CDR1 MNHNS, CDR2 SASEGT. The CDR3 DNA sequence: TGTGCCAGCAGTGAAGCAGGCGGTCTGGGCAATCAGCCCCAGCATTTT. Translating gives CASSEAGGLGNQPQHF.